These 28 T cell receptor beta chains share one sample of origin, sequenced in a study of identical twins. Each CDR3 protein gets one entry after TCRdb re-called the 5' RACE reads with MiXCR. The table shows roughly 1,500,000 distinct CDR3 sequences, with about 30% occurring only once. The specimen sequenced was cord blood. These receptors were taken from a newborn girl in good health.

This chain connects TRBV29-1 to TRBJ1-1; no firm D call. CDR3 size: 13 residues. Trimming took off 6 bases at V and 1 base at J, with 12 bases between the two ends. Germline CDR1 SQVTM, CDR2 ANQGSEA. For the CDR3, the DNA is TGCAGCGTGTCTGGACGGACGAACACTGAAGCTTTCTTT. It yields the protein CSVSGRTNTEAFF. The full variable domain, with the rest looked up from reference TRBV29-1 and TRBJ1-1, is SAVISQKPSRDICQRGTSLTIQCQVDSQVTMMFWYRQQPGQSLTLIATANQGSEATYESGFVIDKFPISRPNLTFSTLTVSNMSPEDSSIYLCSVSGRTNTEAFFGQGTRLTVV.

This clonotype was detected only a few times. This chain links TRBV4-2 with TRBJ2-3; 8 nucleotides agree with TRBD2. Germline V CDR1 and CDR2: LGHNA, YNFKEQ. The CDR3 length is 15 residues. The V gene end was trimmed by 4 bases and the J gene end by 2 bases; junction bases not matched to a gene: 5. CDR3 protein: CASSPYGRDTDTQYF. CDR3 DNA: TGTGCCAGCAGCCCTTACGGGAGGGACACAGATACGCAGTATTTT.

Comments on this clonotype: One junction end disagrees with the germline gene, perhaps due to a read error. V usage is TRBV28 and J usage is TRBJ1-5, with D unclear. There are 15 residues in the CDR3. Germline V gives CDR1 MDHEN, CDR2 SYDVKM. This chain's CDR3 is CAGSPFGSSNQPQHF. Written as DNA, the CDR3 is TGTGCCGGCAGTCCTTTTGGGTCTAGCAATCAGCCCCAGCATTTT.

This clonotype was seen more than once but under ten times. This rearrangement joins TRBV2 to TRBJ2-1; D ambiguous. V lost 7 bases to trimming and J lost 10 bases, with 14 bases between them. The CDR3 has 12 residues. The germline V gene has CDR1 SNHLY and CDR2 FYNNEI. CDR3 in amino acids: CASILTADEQFF. The CDR3 DNA reads TGTGCCAGCATTCTTACGGCGGACGAGCAGTTCTTC.

The chain uses TRBV5-5 and TRBJ2-5; D is possibly TRBD1 (5 bases). The germline V gene encodes CDR1 SGHKS and CDR2 YYEKEE (reference sequence). The CDR3 runs 14 residues. V was shortened by 0 bases and J by 3 bases, with 9 bases between the two germline ends. CDR3 DNA: TGTGCCAGCAGCTTGGTCGTCAGGGAAGAGACCCAGTACTTC. Protein sequence: CASSLVVREETQYF.

This clonotype was seen ten or more times. V and J are TRBV2 and TRBJ2-4; D may be TRBD2 (5 bases). Germline CDR1 is SNHLY and CDR2 is FYNNEI. V shed 6 bases and J shed 8 bases, with 14 bases lying between them. This CDR3 is 13 amino acids long. The CDR3 nucleotides are TGTGCCAGCAGCGGCGTACCCGGGGACATTCAGTACTTC. Encoded protein: CASSGVPGDIQYF.

J is TRBJ2-6 and V is TRBV21-1; TRBD2, as called in the table, went unchecked against the DNA. TRBV21-1 is designated a pseudogene. This CDR3 has 21 residues. In DNA form, the CDR3 reads TGTGCCAGCAGCAACGCGAGCGGGTTGGCCTCCTCCACCTCTGGGGCCAACGTCCTGACTTTC. This encodes CASSNASGLASSTSGANVLTF.

This rearrangement joins TRBV25-1 to TRBJ1-6, with unresolved D. The CDR3 totals 14 residues. The germline CDR1 and CDR2 sequences are MGHDK and SYGVNS. V was pared by 6 bases and J by 9 bases, with 15 bases between. Here the CDR3 reads CASRRYHAFSPLHF. CDR3 coding DNA: TGTGCCAGCAGACGATACCACGCGTTTTCACCCCTCCACTTT.

The chain combines TRBV20-1 with TRBJ2-1; TRBD2 matches at 12 bases. Trimming at V came to 6 bases and at J to 6 bases, leaving 6 bases not matched to a gene. Germline CDR1 DFQATT, CDR2 SNEGSKA (reference sequence). The length of the CDR3 is 14 residues. CDR3 residues: CSAPTSGRGNEQFF. The CDR3 DNA follows: TGCAGTGCGCCGACTAGCGGGAGAGGCAATGAGCAGTTCTTC.

Only a few counts were recorded for this clonotype. V usage is TRBV20-1 and J usage is TRBJ2-7; TRBD2 is a possible D gene (6 bases). Trimming cost V 5 bases and J 2 bases, with 13 bases left between them. In germline, CDR1 is DFQATT, CDR2 SNEGSKA (reference sequence). The CDR3 is 13 residues long. This chain's CDR3 is CSAGPGLPYEQYF. The CDR3 nucleotides are TGCAGTGCTGGACCGGGACTCCCCTACGAGCAGTACTTC.

The chain employs TRBV7-9 and TRBJ1-4; 8 nucleotides align to TRBD1. The V gene's germline CDR1 is SEHNR and CDR2 FQNEAQ (reference sequence). This CDR3 has 13 residues. V lost 4 bases and J lost 9; bases outside the gene matches: 4. This chain's CDR3 is CASSSSRGQKLFF. CDR3 DNA: TGTGCCAGCAGCTCCTCCAGGGGGCAAAAACTGTTTTTT.

This clonotype was seen more than once but under ten times. The chain combines TRBV29-1 with TRBJ2-1; 13 nucleotides align to TRBD2. Trimming took 2 bases from V and 3 from J; bases not matched to a gene: 13. CDR1 is SQVTM and CDR2 is ANQGSEA in the germline V gene. This CDR3 is 19 amino acids long. This CDR3 is CSVEPGLAGVIGIYNEQFF. The CDR3 DNA is TGCAGCGTTGAACCCGGACTAGCGGGAGTTATAGGGATCTACAATGAGCAGTTCTTC.

The genes are TRBV18 and TRBJ1-1; D call uncertain. The CDR3 extends over 16 amino acids. Trimming shortened V by 2 bases and J by 5 bases, and 18 bases separated the two germline ends. Per germline, CDR1 KGHSH and CDR2 LQKENI. In DNA form, the CDR3 reads TGTGCCAGCTCACCAATCAGAGAAAGCAAGCCGACTGAAGCTTTCTTT. Its translation: CASSPIRESKPTEAFF.

In this sample, this clonotype turned up a few times. V and J are TRBV20-1 and TRBJ2-1; no firm D call. V gave up 0 bases and J gave up 10 bases, with 7 bases separating them. There are 11 residues in the CDR3. Germline loops: CDR1 DFQATT, CDR2 SNEGSKA (reference sequence). CDR3 in DNA: TGCAGTGCTAGAGATGGTAAGGAGCAGTTCTTC. Its translation is CSARDGKEQFF.

The chain recombines TRBV10-3 with TRBJ2-1; 13 positions agree with TRBD2. There are 15 residues in the CDR3. Trimming cost V 6 bases and J 6 bases; bases outside gene matches: 5. Germline V gene data show CDR1 as ENHRY and CDR2 as SYGVKD. For the CDR3, the DNA is TGTGCCATCAGGGAAACTAGCGGGAGGGCCAATGAGCAGTTCTTC. Protein product: CAIRETSGRANEQFF.

In its sample, this clonotype was seen a few times. The chain carries TRBV5-1 and TRBJ1-2, with 8 bases identical to TRBD1. The germline V gene encodes CDR1 SGHRS and CDR2 YFSETQ. The CDR3 totals 11 residues. Trimming took 4 bases from V and 8 from J; bases not matched to a gene: 1. Written as DNA, the CDR3 is TGCGCCAGCAGCGGGGACAGGGGCTACACCTTC. Protein sequence: CASSGDRGYTF.

The table lists this clonotype with a few counts. The chain combines TRBV29-1 with TRBJ1-4, with D tentatively TRBD1 (6 bases). Trimming pared 6 bases from V and 5 bases from J, leaving 16 bases between. Germline V gives CDR1 SQVTM, CDR2 ANQGSEA. The CDR3 extends over 14 amino acids. DNA of the CDR3: TGCAGCGTCCAATCACAGGGACCGAATGAAAAACTGTTTTTT. This gives the protein CSVQSQGPNEKLFF.

This clonotype was counted once. The chain couples TRBV7-2 to TRBJ1-5; D gene uncertain. Trimming took 4 bases from V and 3 from J, leaving 13 bases between them. Per germline, CDR1 SGHTA and CDR2 FQGNSA. The CDR3 extends over 15 amino acids. The CDR3 region has the DNA TGTGCCAGCAGCTCCCAGGCAGCCCTCAATCAGCCCCAGCATTTT. Its translation is CASSSQAALNQPQHF.

This clonotype was seen many times. In nucleotides, the CDR3 is TGCAGTGCTAGAGATGCTAGCGGGGGGCCATTCTACGAGCAGTACTTC. Amino acids: CSARDASGGPFYEQYF. This chain uses TRBV20-1 with TRBJ2-7; 11 bases agree with TRBD2. V was pared by 0 bases and J by 3 bases, with 7 bases of the junction left unmatched. This CDR3 has 16 residues. Germline CDR1 and CDR2: DFQATT and SNEGSKA (reference sequence).

The chain links TRBV20-1 to TRBJ2-7, with D perhaps TRBD1 or TRBD2 (5 bases each). The CDR3 totals 14 residues. Germline V lookup: CDR1 DFQATT, CDR2 SNEGSKA (reference sequence). V lost 0 bases and J 4 bases, leaving 13 bases between the germline ends. CDR3 nucleotides: TGCAGTGCTAGAGATCTGGGGGAGCCATACGAGCAGTACTTC. Translating gives CSARDLGEPYEQYF.

This clonotype has just a few counts. The chain carries TRBV3-1 and TRBJ2-1, with 8 bases matching TRBD1. After removal of 0 bases from V and 7 bases from J, the junction contained 5 bases not matched to a gene. The CDR3 covers 15 residues. Germline V gene lookup returns CDR1 LGHDT and CDR2 YNNKEL (reference sequence). CDR3 protein: CASSQDSGGWNEQFF. The CDR3 DNA reads as TGTGCCAGCAGCCAAGATTCAGGGGGCTGGAATGAGCAGTTCTTC.

This clonotype has just a few counts. The chain has TRBV14 and TRBJ2-1; 9 bases match TRBD1. The CDR3 totals 15 residues. Trimming cost V 1 base and J 4 bases; bases outside gene matches: 2. Per the germline V gene, CDR1 is SGHDN and CDR2 is FVKESK. The chain's CDR3 is CASSQGGQGYNEQFF. The CDR3 DNA follows: TGTGCCAGCAGCCAAGGGGGACAGGGATACAATGAGCAGTTCTTC.

This chain uses TRBV12-3 or TRBV12-4 with TRBJ1-2, with TRBD1 matching 10 bases. The CDR3 sequence is 15 residues long. V shed 6 bases, J shed 3 bases, and the junction held 7 bases outside the gene matches. The CDR3 DNA follows: TGTGCCAGCAGATATACGGACAGGGGGGACTATGGCTACACCTTC. It is translated as CASRYTDRGDYGYTF.

In DNA form, the CDR3 reads TGTGCCATCGATAGGGCGGCTAGCGAGTACAATGAGCAGTTCTTC. Its translation is CAIDRAASEYNEQFF. The chain links TRBV14 to TRBJ2-1; D is perhaps TRBD2 (6 bases). With 10 bases removed from V and 4 bases from J, the gap between germline ends came to 20 bases. Germline V gene lookup returns CDR1 SGHDN and CDR2 FVKESK. This CDR3 is built from 15 residues. Full variable domain (remainder filled in from reference TRBV14 and TRBJ2-1): EAGVTQFPSHSVIEKGQTVTLRCDPISGHDNLYWYRRVMGKEIKFLLHFVKESKQDESGMPNNRFLAERTGGTYSTLKVQPAELEDSGVYFCAIDRAASEYNEQFFGPGTRLTVL.

The table lists this clonotype with many counts. V is TRBV3-1 and J is TRBJ2-7; D is possibly TRBD1 or TRBD2 (5 bases each). Germline V CDR1 and CDR2: LGHDT, YNNKEL (reference sequence). The V end lost 4 bases, the J end lost 3 bases, and 13 bases lay between the germline ends. The CDR3 runs 14 residues. CDR3 loop: CASSLRDARYEQYF. CDR3 nucleotides: TGTGCCAGCAGCCTTCGGGACGCACGCTACGAGCAGTACTTC.

This clonotype was counted only a few times. The chain recombines TRBV27 with TRBJ1-5, with 9 bases lining up with TRBD1. This CDR3 comprises 12 residues. The V gene's germline CDR1 is MNHEY and CDR2 SMNVEV (reference sequence). J was trimmed by 7 bases and V by 9 bases; bases with no gene match: 4. Here the CDR3 reads CASGTGKQPQHF. The CDR3 region has the DNA TGTGCCAGTGGGACAGGGAAGCAGCCCCAGCATTTT.

In nucleotides, the CDR3 is TGTGCCACCAGTGATCGGAGCTCCCTACACTCCTACGAGCAGTACTTC. It is translated as CATSDRSSLHSYEQYF. The chain uses TRBV24-1 and TRBJ2-7; D remains ambiguous. Germline V gene data show CDR1 as KGHDR and CDR2 as SFDVKD. This CDR3 spans 16 amino acids. V was cut by 3 bases and J by 0 bases, with 14 bases left in between.

This rearrangement joins TRBV7-6 to TRBJ2-3; 8 positions match TRBD1. This CDR3 is 13 amino acids long. V shed 0 bases, J shed 12 bases, and the junction held 5 bases outside the gene matches. Per germline, CDR1 SGHVS and CDR2 FNYEAQ. CDR3 protein: CASSLARTGFQYF. The CDR3 nucleotides are TGTGCCAGCAGCTTAGCCCGGACAGGGTTTCAGTATTTT.